The 2 T cell receptor beta chains below were found in one sample sequenced in a study of blood T cell repertoires in COVID-19. Clones were read by immunoSEQ multiplex PCR, and TCRdb kept only the in-frame ones, dropping some. The profile shows 93,000 or so clones, approximately 84% of them singletons. Sequenced material: peripheral blood. These receptors came from a human donor in a cohort sampled during active COVID-19.

This chain uses TRBV3-1 (or the pseudogene TRBV3-2) with TRBJ2-3, with 9 bases that match TRBD2. CDR1 and CDR2 from the germline V gene are LGHDT and YNNKEL (reference sequence). This CDR3 is 15 amino acids long. With V trimmed by 0 bases and J by 3 bases, 1 base remained unmatched. The CDR3 DNA follows: TGTGCCAGCAGCCAAGAGGGACTAGCTACAGATACGCAGTATTTT. This gives the protein CASSQEGLATDTQYF.

In its sample, this clone was seen once. The chain joins TRBV12-2 to TRBJ2-7; TRBD2 was called by the table and not checked on the DNA. TRBV12-2 is classified as a pseudogene. CDR3 size: 14 residues. The CDR3 is CASRFSRSPSEQYF. The DNA for the CDR3 is TGTGCAAGTCGCTTTTCTCGGTCCCCTTCCGAGCAGTACTTC.